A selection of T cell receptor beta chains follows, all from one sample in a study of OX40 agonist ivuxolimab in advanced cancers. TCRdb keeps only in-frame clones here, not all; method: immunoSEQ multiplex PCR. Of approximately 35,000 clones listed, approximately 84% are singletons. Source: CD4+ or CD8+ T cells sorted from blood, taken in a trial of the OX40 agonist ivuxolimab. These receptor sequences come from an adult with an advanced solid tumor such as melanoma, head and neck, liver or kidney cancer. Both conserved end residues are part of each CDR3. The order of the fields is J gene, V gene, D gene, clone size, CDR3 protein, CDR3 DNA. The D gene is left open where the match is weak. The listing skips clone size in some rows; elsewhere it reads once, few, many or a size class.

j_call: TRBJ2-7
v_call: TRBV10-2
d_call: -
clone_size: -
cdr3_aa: CASSELYEQYF
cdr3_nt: TGCGCCAGCAGTGAGCTTTACGAGCAGTACTTC

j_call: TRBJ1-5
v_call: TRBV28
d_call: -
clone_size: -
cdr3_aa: CASSWRLSNQPQHF
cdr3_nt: TGTGCCAGCAGTTGGAGGCTTAGCAATCAGCCCCAGCATTTT

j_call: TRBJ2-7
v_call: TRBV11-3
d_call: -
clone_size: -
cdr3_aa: CASSSRYEQYF
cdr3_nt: TGTGCCAGCAGCTCCCGATACGAGCAGTACTTC

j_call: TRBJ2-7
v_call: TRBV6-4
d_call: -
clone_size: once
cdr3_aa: CAKVPGTRPSYEQYF
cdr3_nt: TGTGCTAAAGTTCCCGGGACTCGCCCCTCCTACGAGCAGTACTTC

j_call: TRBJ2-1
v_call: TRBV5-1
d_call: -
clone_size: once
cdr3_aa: CASSLADEQFF
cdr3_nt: TGCGCCAGCAGCTTGGCCGATGAGCAGTTCTTC

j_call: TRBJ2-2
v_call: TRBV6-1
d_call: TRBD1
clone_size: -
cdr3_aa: CASSDPGQHTGELFF
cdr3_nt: TGTGCCAGCAGTGACCCGGGACAGCATACCGGGGAGCTGTTTTTT

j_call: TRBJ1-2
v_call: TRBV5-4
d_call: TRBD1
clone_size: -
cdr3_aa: CASSLGGQGDYGYTF
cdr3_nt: TGTGCCAGCAGCTTGGGGGGACAGGGGGACTATGGCTACACCTTC

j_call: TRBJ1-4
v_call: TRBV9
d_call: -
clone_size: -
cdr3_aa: CASSEGTRDTGEKLFF
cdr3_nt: TGTGCCAGCAGCGAGGGGACCAGGGACACGGGCGAAAAACTGTTTTTT

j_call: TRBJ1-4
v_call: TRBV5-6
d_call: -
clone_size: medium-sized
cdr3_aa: CASSLGGSGNEKLFF
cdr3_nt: TGTGCCAGCAGCTTGGGAGGGTCCGGTAATGAAAAACTGTTTTTT

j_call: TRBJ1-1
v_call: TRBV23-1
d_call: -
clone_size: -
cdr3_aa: CASSQSGRNTEAFF
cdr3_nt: TGCGCCAGCAGTCAATCGGGCAGGAACACTGAAGCTTTCTTT

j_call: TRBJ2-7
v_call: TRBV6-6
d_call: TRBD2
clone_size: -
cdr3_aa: CASSTSVPDEQYF
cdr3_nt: TGTGCCAGCAGTACTAGCGTCCCAGACGAGCAGTACTTC

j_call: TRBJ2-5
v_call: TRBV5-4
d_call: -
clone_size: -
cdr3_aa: CASSLHRDLETQYF
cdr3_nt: TGTGCCAGCAGCTTGCATCGGGACTTAGAGACCCAGTACTTC

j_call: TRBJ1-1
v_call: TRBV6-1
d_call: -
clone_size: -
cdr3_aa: CASSESPLDRRNTEAFF
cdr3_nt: TGTGCCAGCAGTGAATCTCCCCTTGACAGACGAAACACTGAAGCTTTCTTT

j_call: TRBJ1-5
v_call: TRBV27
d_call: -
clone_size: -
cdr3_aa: CASGGNSNQPQHF
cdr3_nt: TGTGCCAGCGGGGGGAATAGCAATCAGCCCCAGCATTTT

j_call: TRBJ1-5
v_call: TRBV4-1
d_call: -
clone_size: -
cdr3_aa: CASSQDDAGWQPQHF
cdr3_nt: TGCGCCAGCAGCCAAGATGATGCGGGTTGGCAGCCCCAGCATTTT

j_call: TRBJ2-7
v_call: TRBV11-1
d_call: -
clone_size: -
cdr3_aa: CASSLGGTAYEQYF
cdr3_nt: TGTGCCAGCAGCTTGGGTGGGACCGCCTACGAGCAGTACTTC

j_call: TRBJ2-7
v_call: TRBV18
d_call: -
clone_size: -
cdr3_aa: CASSPLYGEYEQYF
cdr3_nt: TGTGCCAGCTCACCACTTTACGGAGAATACGAGCAGTACTTC

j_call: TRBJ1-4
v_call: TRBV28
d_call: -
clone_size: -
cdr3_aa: CASRTGGEKLFF
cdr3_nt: TGTGCCAGCAGGACCGGAGGTGAAAAACTGTTTTTT